The 16 T cell receptor beta chains given below trace back to one sample, sequenced in a study of preoperative IRX-2 immunotherapy in early breast cancer. Treatment specified: preoperative locoregional IRX-2 cytokine immunotherapy. Repertoires were generated with immunoSEQ multiplex PCR, while TCRdb's copy carries only in-frame clones and drops some. Altogether 40,000 or so clones are present, around 96% being singletons, with the ten largest covering 1.6%. The source material was tumor tissue, sampled after IRX-2 immunotherapy. Receptors originate from a human donor with breast cancer.

The chain is built from TRBV4-1 and TRBJ2-5; D gene uncertain. The V end lost 1 base, the J end lost 1 base, and 7 bases lay between the germline ends. Germline CDR1 is MGHRA and CDR2 is YSYEKL. CDR3 length equals 14 residues. The DNA of the CDR3 is TGCGCCAGCAGCCAAGTTCAGATCCAAGAGACCCAGTACTTC. Protein: CASSQVQIQETQYF.

This chain connects TRBV4-2 to TRBJ2-7, with a possible D match to TRBD2 (5 bases). The length of the CDR3 is 14 residues. CDR1 and CDR2 from the germline V gene are LGHNA and YNFKEQ. The ends were cut back, 1 base at V and 3 bases at J, with 10 bases in the middle. CDR3 DNA sequence: TGTGCCAGCAGCCAAGGGCTAGCCAACTACGAGCAGTACTTC. Amino acids: CASSQGLANYEQYF.

This clone showed up just a few times. The chain is built from TRBV7-3 and TRBJ1-3; a possible D gene is TRBD1 (5 bases). The V gene lost 2 bases and the J gene lost 3 bases, with 5 bases spanning the gap. The V gene's germline CDR1 is SGHTA and CDR2 FQGTGA. The CDR3 has 13 residues. CDR3 protein: CASSLDSGNTIYF. The CDR3 nucleotides read TGTGCCAGCAGCTTAGACAGTGGAAACACCATATATTTT. The variable domain in full, with the rest retrieved from reference TRBV7-3 and TRBJ1-3, is GAGVSQTPSNKVTEKGKYVELRCDPISGHTALYWYRQSLGQGPEFLIYFQGTGAADDSGLPNDRFFAVRPEGSVSTLKIQRTERGDSAVYLCASSLDSGNTIYFGEGSWLTVV.

This clone was counted once. The rearrangement links TRBV18 to TRBJ1-1; no clear D gene. Germline CDR1 reads KGHSH; CDR2 reads LQKENI. The CDR3 length is 13 residues. V lost 2 bases to trimming and J lost 4 bases, with 8 bases between them. The CDR3 bases are TGTGCCAGCTCACCATATTTTTCCACTGAAGCTTTCTTT. It specifies CASSPYFSTEAFF. The whole variable domain, filled in from reference TRBV18 and TRBJ1-1, reads NAGVMQNPRHLVRRRGQEARLRCSPMKGHSHVYWYRQLPEEGLKFMVYLQKENIIDESGMPKERFSAEFPKEGPSILRIQQVVRGDSAAYFCASSPYFSTEAFFGQGTRLTVV.

The gene calls are TRBV7-8 and TRBJ2-7; 8 positions match TRBD2. The germline V gene has CDR1 SGHVS and CDR2 FQNEAQ. CDR3 length: 13 amino acids. V shed 3 bases and J 7 bases; nucleotides not matched to a gene: 5. DNA of the CDR3: TGTGCCAGCAGCTTGAGCGGGAGCCAGGAGCAGTACTTC. As protein: CASSLSGSQEQYF.

J is TRBJ2-7 and V is TRBV2; 10 nucleotides line up with TRBD2. CDR3 length equals 14 residues. CDR1 and CDR2 from the germline V gene are SNHLY and FYNNEI. With 2 bases clipped from V and 6 bases from J, the junction kept 4 bases outside the gene matches. The CDR3 DNA is TGTGCCAGCAGTGAACTAGCGGGAGTCGGCGAGCAGTACTTC. This translates into CASSELAGVGEQYF.

The V call is TRBV7-9, the J call TRBJ1-1; D remains unclear. CDR3 size: 15 residues. Trimming took 2 bases from V and 1 from J, leaving 11 bases between them. CDR1 SEHNR and CDR2 FQNEAQ come from the germline V gene (reference sequence). CDR3 region: CASSLFSRGNTEAFF. The CDR3 region has the DNA TGTGCCAGCAGCTTATTTTCTCGGGGGAACACTGAAGCTTTCTTT.

This chain links TRBV5-1 with TRBJ2-7; the match to TRBD1 covers 7 bases. The V gene's germline CDR1 is SGHRS and CDR2 YFSETQ. V lost 2 bases, J lost 3 bases, and 5 bases stayed unmatched. This CDR3 spans 14 amino acids. CDR3 region: CASSLGTVGYEQYF. The CDR3 DNA sequence: TGCGCCAGCAGCTTAGGGACAGTTGGCTACGAGCAGTACTTC.

The chain combines TRBV7-8 with TRBJ2-5; D may be TRBD2 (5 bases). Trimming removed 1 base at V and 5 bases at J, with 14 bases between. The CDR3 length is 15 residues. Germline CDR1 is SGHVS and CDR2 is FQNEAQ. The CDR3 spells CASSLGLAPRETQYF. CDR3 in DNA: TGTGCCAGCAGCTTAGGTCTAGCCCCCCGGGAGACCCAGTACTTC. The variable domain in full, completed from reference TRBV7-8 and TRBJ2-5, reads GAGVSQSPRYKVAKRGQDVALRCDPISGHVSLFWYQQALGQGPEFLTYFQNEAQLDKSGLPSDRFFAERPEGSVSTLKIQRTQQEDSAVYLCASSLGLAPRETQYFGPGTRLLVL.

Only one count was recorded for this clone. V is TRBV2 and J is TRBJ2-4; D perhaps matches TRBD2 (6 bases). With 2 bases removed from V and 1 base from J, the gap between germline ends came to 12 bases. Per germline, CDR1 SNHLY and CDR2 FYNNEI. The CDR3 totals 16 residues. The CDR3 DNA sequence: TGTGCCAGCAGTGAACTGGGAGGAGGGGCCAAAAACATTCAGTACTTC. This codes for CASSELGGGAKNIQYF.

V and J are TRBV7-3 and TRBJ1-3; no reliable D call. V lost 6 bases and J 0 bases, leaving 18 bases between the germline ends. The CDR3 contains 17 residues. The germline V gene encodes CDR1 SGHTA and CDR2 FQGTGA. CDR3 nucleotides: TGTGCCAGCAGTCTTACACCGACCCCTAACTCTGGAAACACCATATATTTT. Its translation is CASSLTPTPNSGNTIYF.

This sequence joins TRBV9 and TRBJ2-7; 9 positions match TRBD1. The CDR3 covers 14 residues. With 0 bases clipped from V and 4 bases from J, the junction kept 2 bases outside the gene matches. The germline V gene encodes CDR1 SGDLS and CDR2 YYNGEE. The CDR3 sequence: CASSVAGQGYEQYF. The CDR3 coding sequence is TGTGCCAGCAGCGTAGCAGGACAGGGGTACGAGCAGTACTTC.

The chain links TRBV19 to TRBJ2-7, with 15 bases aligning to TRBD2. Germline assignment: CDR1 LNHDA and CDR2 SQIVND (reference sequence). CDR3 length: 19 amino acids. V gave up 3 bases and J gave up 4 bases; unmatched junction bases: 13. CDR3 bases: TGTGCCAGTAGTATCCAGGGAGGACTAGCGGGAGGGCCCGTTTACGAGCAGTACTTC. The encoded protein is CASSIQGGLAGGPVYEQYF.

In its sample, this clone was seen once. The chain couples TRBV7-8 to TRBJ2-2; D is unclear. The ends were cut back, 5 bases at V and 1 base at J, with 11 bases in the middle. Germline CDR1 is SGHVS and CDR2 is FQNEAQ. This CDR3 region has 15 residues. In DNA, the CDR3 is TGTGCCAGCAGCCCCGAAGATTTGAACACCGGGGAGCTGTTTTTT. The encoded protein is CASSPEDLNTGELFF.

The CDR3 bases are TGTGCCAGCAGCTCCGATCGGACAGGGGGCCTATTGAACTATGGCTACACCTTC. Encoded protein: CASSSDRTGGLLNYGYTF. The chain recombines TRBV11-2 with TRBJ1-2, with TRBD1 matching 11 bases. The V and J ends lost 4 bases and 2 bases, in that order; junction bases with no gene match: 12. The CDR3 has 18 residues. The V gene's germline CDR1 is SGHAT and CDR2 FQNNGV.

Only one count was recorded for this clone. V gene TRBV9 combines with J gene TRBJ2-2; D perhaps matches TRBD2 (6 bases). CDR3 size: 15 residues. Trimming cost V 4 bases and J 4 bases, with 14 bases left between them. CDR1 and CDR2 from the germline V gene are SGDLS and YYNGEE. The CDR3, as DNA: TGTGCCAGCAGCAAAGAACTAGCTGCCACCGGGGAGCTGTTTTTT. Translation gives CASSKELAATGELFF.